One sample yielded the 20 T cell receptor beta chains listed below, sequenced in a study of shared clonotypes between healthy human individuals (dated by TCRdb to 2020 to 2022). The method behind the library was the immunoSEQ multiplex PCR assay. What TCRdb holds here is the immuneACCESS table cut down to in-frame rearrangements. Part of the clones is not present; checked against another copy, under half of the missing clones reflect an unresolved V gene, and the others are unexplained. In all, the sample holds approximately 810,000 clones, and around 92% of those were seen once. In total, the top ten clones hold 24% of the sample. CD8 naive samples were obtained by positive selection for CCR7 among CD45RO-negative cells, yielding a CD45RA+CCR7+ population from which TemRA cells were excluded. The sequenced material came from naive CD8+ T cells sorted from blood. The label giving this sample's cell subset or site can be read as: CD45RA+CCR7+. The receptors originated from a man in his thirties or forties in good health.

CDR3 region: CASSADPWGTQGTEAFF. CDR3 in DNA: TGCGCCAGCAGCGCCGACCCATGGGGTACCCAAGGGACTGAAGCTTTCTTT. V usage is TRBV4-3 and J usage is TRBJ1-1; no firm D call. The germline V gene encodes CDR1 LGHNA and CDR2 YSLEER. The CDR3 is 17 residues long. V lost 5 bases, J lost 5 bases, and 24 bases lay in between.

The rearrangement links TRBV4-1 to TRBJ2-1, with D perhaps being TRBD1 or TRBD2 (7 bases each). Germline V gene data show CDR1 as MGHRA and CDR2 as YSYEKL. This CDR3 has 17 residues. The ends were cut back, 4 bases at V and 0 bases at J, with 16 bases in the middle. Here the CDR3 DNA reads TGCGCCAGCAGCCGCAAGGGGGCGGGAGCCTCCTACAATGAGCAGTTCTTC. Its translation is CASSRKGAGASYNEQFF.

The chain carries TRBV5-1 and TRBJ2-1, with 7 nucleotides matching TRBD1. The CDR3 consists of 17 residues. J gave up 15 bases and V 3 bases, and 24 bases lay outside the gene matches. Germline CDR1 is SGHRS and CDR2 is YFSETQ. The chain's CDR3 is CASSSADRSGTGRGMFF. The CDR3 DNA is TGCGCCAGCAGCTCAGCGGACAGGAGCGGCACCGGCAGGGGTATGTTCTTC. Full variable domain (rest looked up from reference TRBV5-1 and TRBJ2-1): KAGVTQTPRYLIKTRGQQVTLSCSPISGHRSVSWYQQTPGQGLQFLFEYFSETQRNKGNFPGRFSGRQFSNSRSEMNVSTLELGDSALYLCASSSADRSGTGRGMFFGPGTRLTVL.

This rearrangement joins TRBV7-9 to TRBJ2-7; D may be TRBD1 or TRBD2 (5 bases each). Trimming cost V 4 bases and J 2 bases, with 15 bases left between them. This CDR3 contains 15 residues. Germline loops: CDR1 SEHNR, CDR2 FQNEAQ (reference sequence). The CDR3 sequence: CASSSPRGGTYEQYF. As DNA, the CDR3 is TGTGCCAGCAGCTCACCCCGTGGGGGAACCTACGAGCAGTACTTC.

This clone was seen once. This CDR3 is CASSLAPGQDNPLNQPQHF. For the CDR3, the DNA is TGTGCCAGCAGCTTAGCGCCCGGACAGGACAACCCCCTCAATCAGCCCCAGCATTTT. This chain links TRBV7-9 with TRBJ1-5; TRBD1 matches at 7 bases. Losses at the gene ends were 0 bases for V and 3 bases for J; bases not matched to a gene: 14. This CDR3 is 19 amino acids long. Germline-derived CDR1 and CDR2 are SEHNR and FQNEAQ (reference sequence).

This chain joins TRBV2 and TRBJ2-1, with D tentatively TRBD2 (5 bases). Per the germline V gene, CDR1 is SNHLY and CDR2 is FYNNEI. The V end was cut by 4 bases, the J end by 7 bases, with 29 bases between. The CDR3 contains 19 residues. CDR3 amino acids: CASSGEPVKVSPRMNEQFF. As DNA, the CDR3 is TGTGCCAGCAGTGGGGAGCCAGTGAAGGTTTCTCCCCGGATGAATGAGCAGTTCTTC.

This chain connects TRBV14 to TRBJ2-3; 9 nucleotides agree with TRBD1. Trimming cost V 0 bases and J 6 bases; bases outside gene matches: 10. CDR3 length: 17 amino acids. Per germline, CDR1 SGHDN and CDR2 FVKESK. Here the CDR3 DNA reads TGTGCCAGCAGCCAAGATATCCGGACAGGGGTCCACGATACGCAGTATTTT. Encoded protein: CASSQDIRTGVHDTQYF.

The chain recombines TRBV28 with TRBJ2-7; 7 bases map to TRBD1. Germline V lookup: CDR1 MDHEN, CDR2 SYDVKM. Losses at the gene ends were 5 bases for V and 3 bases for J; bases not matched to a gene: 7. The CDR3 has 14 residues. The CDR3 nucleotides are TGTGCCAGCAGTCTACCCGGGACAGTCTACGAGCAGTACTTC. Protein product: CASSLPGTVYEQYF.

V is TRBV15 and J is TRBJ2-7, with D perhaps TRBD1 (5 bases). V gave up 4 bases and J gave up 3 bases, with 10 bases separating them. The CDR3 has 13 residues. Germline loops: CDR1 LNHNV, CDR2 YYDKDF (reference sequence). As DNA, the CDR3 is TGTGCCACCAGCATGGACAAGGACTACGAGCAGTACTTC. As protein: CATSMDKDYEQYF. Using reference TRBV15 and TRBJ2-7 for the parts outside the CDR3, the full variable domain is DAMVIQNPRYQVTQFGKPVTLSCSQTLNHNVMYWYQQKSSQAPKLLFHYYDKDFNNEADTPDNFQSRRPNTSFCFLDIRSPGLGDTAMYLCATSMDKDYEQYFGPGTRLTVT.

V usage is TRBV7-2 and J usage is TRBJ2-5, with 8 nucleotides matching TRBD1. V lost 0 bases, J lost 8 bases, and 14 bases stayed unmatched. The germline gives CDR1 SGHTA, CDR2 FQGNSA. The CDR3 contains 17 residues. CDR3 in DNA: TGTGCCAGCAGCTTAGCGCTAGGGACAGGAGATAAGAGAACCCAGTACTTC. This sequence encodes CASSLALGTGDKRTQYF.

This chain connects TRBV7-2 to TRBJ2-2, with a weak D call TRBD1 (6 bases). CDR3 length equals 17 residues. The V end lost 5 bases, the J end lost 5 bases, and 21 bases lay between the germline ends. The germline V gene has CDR1 SGHTA and CDR2 FQGNSA. As DNA, the CDR3 is TGTGCCAGCAGCCCGGACAGTTCGAACCTTTGGACCGGGGAGCTGTTTTTT. It yields the protein CASSPDSSNLWTGELFF.

The chain has TRBV6-6 and TRBJ2-7; weak D call: TRBD2 (5 bases). The germline CDR1 and CDR2 sequences are MNHNY and SVGAGI (reference sequence). This CDR3 is built from 13 residues. Trimming left V 4 bases short and J 1 base short, with 8 bases between. For the CDR3, the DNA is TGTGCCAGCAGTTTAACTAGGTCCTACGAGCAGTACTTC. It yields the protein CASSLTRSYEQYF.

This chain connects TRBV7-9 to TRBJ2-5; either TRBD1 or TRBD2 may supply D (5 bases each). Trimming pared 2 bases from V and 7 bases from J, leaving 17 bases between. CDR3 length: 15 residues. From germline, CDR1 is SEHNR and CDR2 FQNEAQ (reference sequence). CDR3 sequence (DNA): TGTGCCAGCAGCTTAACGGGACCTCAACTGGGGACCCAGTACTTC. Encoded protein: CASSLTGPQLGTQYF.

V and J are TRBV27 and TRBJ2-7; 7 nucleotides line up with TRBD1. Trimming took 5 bases from V and 3 from J; bases not matched to a gene: 7. This CDR3 has 14 amino acids. From germline, CDR1 is MNHEY and CDR2 SMNVEV (reference sequence). CDR3 bases: TGTGCCAGCAGTCAGACAGGGTCCAACTACGAGCAGTACTTC. It specifies CASSQTGSNYEQYF.

The chain employs TRBV27 and TRBJ2-1, with 10 bases identical to TRBD2. The germline CDR1 and CDR2 sequences are MNHEY and SMNVEV (reference sequence). V dropped 4 bases and J dropped 4; count of bases not matched to a gene: 1. This CDR3 spans 14 amino acids. CDR3 coding DNA: TGTGCCAGCAGTTGGACTAGCGGTTACAATGAGCAGTTCTTC. Encoded protein: CASSWTSGYNEQFF.

V and J are TRBV4-1 and TRBJ2-7; 9 bases fit TRBD2. This CDR3 comprises 14 residues. The V gene's germline CDR1 is MGHRA and CDR2 YSYEKL. V lost 6 bases to trimming and J lost 5 bases; unmatched junction nucleotides: 8. CDR3 sequence reads: CASRAGGGRDEQYF. For the CDR3, the DNA is TGCGCCAGCAGGGCGGGGGGGGGCCGGGACGAGCAGTACTTC.

The chain carries TRBV7-6 and TRBJ2-2; D tentatively fits TRBD1 or TRBD2 (5 bases each). V was shortened by 1 base and J by 1 base, with 25 bases between the two germline ends. Germline CDR1 reads SGHVS; CDR2 reads FNYEAQ. CDR3 length equals 21 residues. The CDR3 is CASSLGQLGPRGLLNTGELFF. The CDR3 nucleotides read TGTGCCAGCAGCTTAGGACAGCTAGGCCCACGTGGACTGTTGAACACCGGGGAGCTGTTTTTT.

Comment on this clone: This specimen includes other DNA sequences encoding the same CDR3. The chain has TRBV19 and TRBJ2-1; 12 bases align to TRBD2. This CDR3 has 15 amino acids. V dropped 3 bases and J dropped 7; count of bases not matched to a gene: 4. Germline assignment: CDR1 LNHDA and CDR2 SQIVND (reference sequence). Written as DNA, the CDR3 is TGTGCCAGTAGTATCGGGACTAGCGGGTATAATGAGCAGTTCTTC. It yields the protein CASSIGTSGYNEQFF.

The rearrangement uses TRBV29-1 and TRBJ1-4; D is unresolved. This CDR3 region has 13 residues. Trimming took off 6 bases at V and 1 base at J, with 9 bases between the two ends. Germline V gene sequence: CDR1 SQVTM, CDR2 ANQGSEA. The CDR3 sequence: CSVERGTNEKLFF. The CDR3, as DNA: TGCAGCGTGGAAAGAGGAACTAATGAAAAACTGTTTTTT.

The chain has TRBV5-6 and TRBJ1-3; D ambiguous. Germline CDR1 reads SGHDT; CDR2 reads YYEEEE. The CDR3 consists of 17 residues. Trimming took 0 bases from V and 0 from J, leaving 13 bases between them. In DNA, the CDR3 is TGTGCCAGCAGCTTGGGATTGTGGCAGGTCTCTGGAAACACCATATATTTT. It encodes CASSLGLWQVSGNTIYF.